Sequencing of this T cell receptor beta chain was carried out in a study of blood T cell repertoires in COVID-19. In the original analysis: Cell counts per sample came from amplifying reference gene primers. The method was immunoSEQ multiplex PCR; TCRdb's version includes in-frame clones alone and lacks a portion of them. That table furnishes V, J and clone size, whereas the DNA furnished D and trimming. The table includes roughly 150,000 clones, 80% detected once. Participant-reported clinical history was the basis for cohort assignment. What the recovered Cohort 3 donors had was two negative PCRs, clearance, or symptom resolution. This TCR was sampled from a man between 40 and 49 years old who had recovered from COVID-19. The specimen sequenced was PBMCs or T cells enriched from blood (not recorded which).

CDR3 sequence (DNA): TGTGCCAGCAGCCTCCACCCTCGGCCAGGCGGGGCAGAGACCCAGTACTTC. This translates into CASSLHPRPGGAETQYF. The chain is built from TRBV3-1 (or the pseudogene TRBV3-2) and TRBJ2-5, with a weak D call TRBD2 (6 bases). The CDR3 consists of 17 residues. The germline V gene encodes CDR1 LGHDT and CDR2 YNNKEL (reference sequence). Trimming removed 4 bases at V and 4 bases at J, with 22 bases between.